The present T cell receptor (beta chain) was sequenced within a study of monozygotic twins with inflammatory bowel disease. General observations from the study: Among T cells, the various subtypes were not distinguishable. TCRbeta inverse Simpson diversity was decreased in IBD patients versus healthy co-twins.

In the case of this clonotype: The antigen is not known.

Two rounds of nested PCR, of 16 and 9 cycles, were run on TCRalpha and TCRbeta cDNA. Using the 5' RACE reads, TCRdb records one entry per CDR3 protein without DNA. Its listing shows 160,000 or so distinct CDR3 sequences. The CDR3 has 16 residues. Per the germline V gene, CDR1 is MNHEY and CDR2 is SVGAGI. The rearrangement joins TRBV6-5 to TRBJ2-5; TCRdb returns TRBD1, unconfirmable since there is no DNA. Specimen: blood. This sequence was found in a human donor with ulcerative colitis or Crohn's disease, or a healthy co-twin of an affected twin (not recorded which). The chain's CDR3 is CASSYPRDRVQETQYF.